A selection of T cell receptor beta chains follows, all from one sample in a study of T cell responses to AZD1222 COVID-19 vaccine. Clones were sequenced by immunoSEQ multiplex PCR, and TCRdb holds only the in-frame ones, with some missing. The profile shows 95,000 to 150,000 clones, roughly nine tenths of them singletons. Sample: peripheral blood, taken 28 days after the second AZD1222 dose. The receptors were sampled from an adult who received the AZD1222 COVID-19 vaccine. Both conserved end residues are part of each CDR3. The D gene is left open where the match is weak. The listing skips clone size in some rows; elsewhere it reads once, few, many or a size class.

J,size,V,D,CDR3,DNA
TRBJ1-1,.,TRBV6-5,.,CASFGRTEAFF,TGTGCCAGTTTTGGGCGGACTGAAGCTTTCTTT
TRBJ1-1,.,TRBV5-1,TRBD1,CASSPQTGSGTEAFF,TGCGCCAGCAGCCCCCAGACAGGGTCGGGCACTGAAGCTTTCTTT
TRBJ1-5,.,TRBV11-2,TRBD1,CASSLGPGQGGQPQHF,TGTGCCAGCAGCTTAGGGCCGGGACAGGGAGGTCAGCCCCAGCATTTT
TRBJ1-6,.,TRBV27,.,CASSFNHASPLHF,TGTGCCAGCAGTTTCAATCACGCATCACCCCTCCACTTT
TRBJ1-1,once,TRBV30,.,CAWITAGEAFF,TGTGCCTGGATCACGGCAGGGGAAGCTTTCTTT
TRBJ1-6,.,TRBV19,.,CASSPGRNSPLHF,TGTGCCAGTAGCCCGGGAAGGAATTCACCCCTCCACTTT
TRBJ1-5,.,TRBV19,.,CASSTRRGNQPQHF,TGTGCCAGTAGCACTCGGAGGGGCAATCAGCCCCAGCATTTT
TRBJ1-1,.,TRBV18,.,CASSPIKNTEAFF,TGTGCCAGCTCACCCATTAAGAACACTGAAGCTTTCTTT
TRBJ2-7,.,TRBV19,TRBD1,CASSIAPGTAYEQYF,TGTGCCAGTAGTATAGCCCCGGGGACAGCCTACGAGCAGTACTTC
TRBJ1-5,.,TRBV28,TRBD1,CASRRHSNRGHQPQHF,TGTGCCAGCAGACGCCACTCTAACAGGGGGCATCAGCCCCAGCATTTT
TRBJ2-7,.,TRBV28,.,CASKTEVSYEQYF,TGTGCCAGCAAGACAGAAGTGTCCTACGAGCAGTACTTC
TRBJ2-7,.,TRBV5-5,TRBD1,CASTLGTGVGEQYF,TGTGCCAGCACCCTGGGGACAGGGGTGGGCGAGCAGTACTTC
TRBJ2-7,many,TRBV2,.,CASSERGQKYEQYF,TGTGCCAGCAGTGAACGGGGGCAGAAATACGAGCAGTACTTC
TRBJ1-6,.,TRBV5-1,.,CASSRSISGVGGSPLHF,TGCGCCAGCAGCCGATCCATATCTGGGGTTGGGGGTTCACCCCTCCACTTT
TRBJ2-1,.,TRBV5-1,.,CASSPEGGLKGNEQFF,TGCGCCAGCAGCCCCGAGGGGGGGCTAAAGGGGAATGAGCAGTTCTTC
TRBJ1-1,.,TRBV6-2/TRBV6-3,.,CASSHTLTWASEAFF,TGTGCCAGCAGTCACACTCTTACCTGGGCCTCAGAAGCTTTCTTT
TRBJ1-5,.,TRBV7-2,.,CASSLGAEGSSPQHF,TGTGCCAGCAGCCTAGGGGCAGAGGGCAGCTCGCCCCAGCATTTT
TRBJ2-5,.,TRBV9,.,CASSVAGEETQYF,TGTGCCAGCAGCGTAGCAGGGGAAGAGACCCAGTACTTC
TRBJ1-1,.,TRBV6-2/TRBV6-3,.,CASSGSRVNTEAFF,TGTGCCAGCAGTGGGTCACGGGTGAACACTGAAGCTTTCTTT
TRBJ1-5,.,TRBV18,.,CASSPQGARGNQPQHF,TGTGCCAGCTCACCACAAGGGGCTAGGGGCAATCAGCCCCAGCATTTT
TRBJ1-6,.,TRBV15,.,CATSRDPGRKNSPLHF,TGTGCCACCAGCAGAGACCCGGGACGGAAAAATTCACCCCTCCACTTT